A selection of T cell receptor beta chains follows, all from one sample in a study of cytomegalovirus exposure and HLA in healthy donors. Produced via immunoSEQ multiplex PCR; TCRdb's table is partial and in-frame only. The table includes 110,000 to 150,000 clones, approximately 80% detected once. Material: PBMCs. The receptors here all came from a young woman in good health and CMV-seropositive. Each CDR3 is given with its conserved first and last residue.

v_call,cdr3_aa
TRBV5-4,CASSLPGLAGSTDTQYF
TRBV2,CASKTPGGGEKLFF
TRBV5-6,CASSLGASTDTQYF
TRBV19,CASSPPSGGAGYNEQFF
TRBV30,CAWDSRQETQYF
TRBV28,CASSRFAGGTEAFF
TRBV6-1,CASSGDRGTEAFF
TRBV6-1,CASSRGFTEAFF
TRBV11-2,CASSPGQGPPLLTQYF
TRBV5-1,CASSPSGGNQPQHF
TRBV13,CASSLPQQGLDEQYF
TRBV7-2,CASSSGGGAGYTF
TRBV5-6,CASSFWTGGWTGELFF
TRBV5-6,CASSRGTPEAFF
TRBV6-6,CASSYRVEGGYTF
TRBV11-2,CASSLAGLATGELFF
TRBV5-1,CASSSGTGTSSYEQYF
TRBV7-2,CASSPASPSYEQYF
TRBV7-7,CASSRTVNTEAFF
TRBV10-3,CAISESPPGGSYNEQFF
TRBV15,CATSRVGIMEDQPQHF
TRBV28,CASSATSYEQYF